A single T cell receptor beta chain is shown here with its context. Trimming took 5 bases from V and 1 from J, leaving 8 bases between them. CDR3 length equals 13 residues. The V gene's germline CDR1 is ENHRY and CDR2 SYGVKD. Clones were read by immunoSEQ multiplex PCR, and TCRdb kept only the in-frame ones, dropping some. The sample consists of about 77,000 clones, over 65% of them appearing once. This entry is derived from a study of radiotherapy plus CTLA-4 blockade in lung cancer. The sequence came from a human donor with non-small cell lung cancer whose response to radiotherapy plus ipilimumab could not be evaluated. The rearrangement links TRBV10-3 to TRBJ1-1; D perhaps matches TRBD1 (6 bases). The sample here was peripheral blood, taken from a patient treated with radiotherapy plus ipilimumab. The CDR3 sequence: CAISKQGNTEAFF. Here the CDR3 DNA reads TGTGCCATCAGTAAACAGGGGAACACTGAAGCTTTCTTT.